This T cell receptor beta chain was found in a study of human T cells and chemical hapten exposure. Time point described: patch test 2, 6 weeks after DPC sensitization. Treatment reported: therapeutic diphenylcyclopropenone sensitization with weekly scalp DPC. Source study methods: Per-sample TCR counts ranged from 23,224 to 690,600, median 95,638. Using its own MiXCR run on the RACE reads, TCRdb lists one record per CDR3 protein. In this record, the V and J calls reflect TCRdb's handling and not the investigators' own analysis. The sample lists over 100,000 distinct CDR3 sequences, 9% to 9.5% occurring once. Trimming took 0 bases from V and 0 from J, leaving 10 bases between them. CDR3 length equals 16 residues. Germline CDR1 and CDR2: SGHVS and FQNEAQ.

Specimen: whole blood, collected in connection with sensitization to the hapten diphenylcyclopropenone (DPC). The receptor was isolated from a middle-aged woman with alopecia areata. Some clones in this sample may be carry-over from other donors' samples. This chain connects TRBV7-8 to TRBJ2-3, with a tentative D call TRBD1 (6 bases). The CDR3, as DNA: TGTGCCAGCAGCTTAGCGCAGCAGGGGAGCACAGATACGCAGTATTTT. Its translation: CASSLAQQGSTDTQYF.